The 20 T cell receptor beta chains given below trace back to one sample, sequenced in a study of CD8+ T cells in alopecia areata. It was cDNA, reverse transcribed from extracted RNA, that served as the sequencing template. The assay was immunoSEQ multiplex PCR, and TCRdb's table has in-frame clones only and misses some. The repertoire shows around 100,000 clones, none seen only once; the top ten take roughly 21%. Input material: lesional skin. All receptors derive from a C3H/HeJ mouse with alopecia areata. This strain's MHC haplotype is H2-k.

As concerns this clone: Germline and genes: mouse. The read terminates 4 residues ahead of where the CDR3 ends, so the germline J gene completes it. This chain uses TRBV19 with TRBJ2-7; 11 bases are a match to TRBD2. The CDR3 runs to 14 residues. Per germline, CDR1 FNHDT and CDR2 SITEND (reference sequence). This CDR3 reads CASSSPGLGDEQYF. The CDR3 DNA, read in part, is TGTGCCAGCAGTAGCCCGGGACTGGGGGAT.

In this sample, this clone turned up a few times. Genes here carry mouse names. The CDR3 end falls 4 residues outside the read, so it is completed with the germline J gene. The V call is TRBV17, the J call TRBJ2-1; 7 bases are a match to TRBD2. This CDR3 is built from 14 residues. Germline CDR1 is MNHDT and CDR2 is YYDKIL. The covered CDR3 bases are TGTGCTAGCAGCGACTGGGCCGCGGGAGCT. Residues: CASSDWAAGA. The entire CDR3 is CASSDWAAGAEQFF.

There are a few counts of this clone. Mouse germline and gene names are used. The CDR3 end falls 4 residues outside the read, so it is completed with the germline J gene. This chain joins TRBV19 and TRBJ1-1; TRBD1 aligns across 8 bases. The CDR3 has 14 amino acids. The germline V gene encodes CDR1 FNHDT and CDR2 SITEND (reference sequence). The CDR3 is CASSTGQGWTEVFF. The sequenced CDR3 bases are TGTGCCAGCAGTACCGGACAGGGTTGGACA.

This clone has a handful of counts. The genes are named according to mouse. The read comes to an end 4 residues before the CDR3 does, leaving the germline J gene to fill in the end. This chain uses TRBV1 with TRBJ2-7; 7 bases match TRBD2. This CDR3 is built from 14 residues. Germline-derived CDR1 and CDR2 are NSQYPW and LRSPGD (reference sequence). Losses at the gene ends were 2 bases for V and 3 bases for J; bases not matched to a gene: 4. CDR3 in amino acids: CTCSARLGDYEQYF. CDR3 DNA, as far as it was read: TGCACCTGCAGTGCACGACTGGGAGACTAT. Combining the CDR3 with reference TRBV1 and TRBJ2-7 gives the whole variable domain VTLLEQNPRWRLVPRGQAVNLRCILKNSQYPWMSWYQQDLQKQLQWLFTLRSPGDKEVKSLPGADYLATRVTDTELRLQVANMSQGRTLYCTCSARLGDYEQYFGPGTRLTVL.

There are a few counts of this clone. Any gene name here is a mouse gene name. The read finishes 4 residues shy of the CDR3 end, and the germline J gene is used to complete it. The chain employs TRBV13-3 and TRBJ1-1; 9 bases agree with TRBD1. The CDR3 sequence is 14 residues long. Looked up from germline, CDR1 is NNHDY and CDR2 is SYVADS. CDR3 in amino acids: CASSLDRGGTEVFF. The sequenced part of the CDR3 DNA is TGTGCCAGCAGTCTGGACAGGGGAGGGACA.

This clone was found many times. Genes and germline come from the mouse. With the read ending 4 residues before the CDR3 end, the germline J gene is used to fill in that end. The genes are TRBV1 and TRBJ1-1; 7 bases are shared with TRBD1. V was clipped by 2 bases and J by 4 bases; unmatched bases: 4. The CDR3 extends over 14 amino acids. Germline values: CDR1 NSQYPW, CDR2 LRSPGD (reference sequence). The CDR3 bases that were read are TGCACCTGCAGTGCAAATACAGGGGTCACA. Its protein product is CTCSANTGVT. The CDR3, in full, reads CTCSANTGVTEVFF.

A word on this clone: The listed genes are named as in mouse. The CDR3 end lies 4 residues beyond the end of the read and is filled in from the germline J gene. The V gene is TRBV19, the J gene TRBJ2-3; 10 bases fit TRBD1. There are 14 residues in the CDR3. CDR1 and CDR2 (germline): FNHDT, SITEND (reference sequence). The V segment lost 5 bases and the J segment 2 bases; nucleotides outside the gene matches: 2. This CDR3 is CASSGTGDAETLYF. The sequenced part of the CDR3 DNA is TGTGCCAGCAGCGGGACAGGGGATGCAGAA.

As for this clone: Gene names denote mouse genes. Read sequence stops 4 residues before the CDR3 end, and the germline J gene provides the missing end. The chain carries TRBV13-3 and TRBJ2-4; 8 bases are a match to TRBD1. Germline-derived CDR1 and CDR2 are NNHDY and SYVADS. This CDR3 spans 16 amino acids. With 1 base clipped from V and 1 base from J, the junction kept 5 bases outside the gene matches. This CDR3 reads CASSDQGARGQNTLYF. CDR3 DNA, as far as it was read: TGTGCCAGCAGTGATCAGGGGGCGAGGGGTCAAAAC. Full variable domain (outside the CDR3, taken from reference TRBV13-3 and TRBJ2-4): EAAVTQSPRSKVAVTGGKVTLSCHQTNNHDYMYWYRQDTGHGLRLIHYSYVADSTEKGDIPDGYKASRPSQENFSLILELASLSQTAVYFCASSDQGARGQNTLYFGAGTRLSVL.

This clone was counted a few times. Gene names are the mouse ones. The CDR3 end lies 4 residues beyond the end of the read and is filled in from the germline J gene. The same CDR3 also results from other DNA sequences found in this sample. The V and J genes are TRBV19 and TRBJ2-4; the match to TRBD2 covers 10 bases. The CDR3 has 14 residues. Germline CDR1 is FNHDT and CDR2 is SITEND (reference sequence). The CDR3 loop reads CASSIRTGGNTLYF. The DNA read from the CDR3 is TGTGCCAGCAGTATTCGGACTGGGGGAAAC.

This clone has just a few counts. Genes and germline come from the mouse. The CDR3 is cut off 4 residues early in the read; its end comes from the germline J gene. The chain links TRBV5 to TRBJ1-1; D call uncertain. CDR3 length equals 11 residues. The V gene's germline CDR1 is LGHNA and CDR2 YNLKQL (reference sequence). The sequenced part of the CDR3 DNA is TGTGCCAGCAGCCAATCAGAA. Protein product: CASSQSE. The CDR3 as a whole reads CASSQSEEVFF.

As to this clone: Gene labels here are mouse ones. The read ends 4 residues shy of where the CDR3 ends; the end is completed using the germline J gene. J is TRBJ2-7 and V is TRBV13-3, with TRBD1 identical over 7 bases. Germline V gene data show CDR1 as NNHDY and CDR2 as SYVADS. This CDR3 contains 14 residues. The CDR3 is CASSVRDRKYEQYF. Partial CDR3 DNA: TGTGCCAGCAGCGTCCGGGACAGAAAATAT.

With regard to this clone: Gene names and germline refer to mouse. The read stops 4 residues short of the end of the CDR3; the missing end is completed from the germline J gene. This chain links TRBV13-3 with TRBJ2-1, with D tentatively TRBD1 (5 bases). Germline V lookup: CDR1 NNHDY, CDR2 SYVADS. There are 13 residues in the CDR3. Incomplete CDR3 DNA: TGTGCCAGCAGTGAGTCAGGGAGGACT. It codes for CASSESGRT. The full CDR3 sequence reads CASSESGRTEQFF.

To note about this clone: The genes are named according to mouse. The read is 4 residues too short to cover the CDR3 end, so that end is filled in from the germline J gene. The rearrangement joins TRBV13-3 to TRBJ1-4; 8 bases agree with TRBD1. Germline CDR1 NNHDY, CDR2 SYVADS. This CDR3 contains 14 residues. The J segment lost 3 bases and the V segment lost 5 bases, leaving 3 bases of the junction unmatched. The covered CDR3 bases are TGTGCCAGCAGCTGGACAGGGACCAACGAA. Encoded protein: CASSWTGTNE. The CDR3 in its entirety is CASSWTGTNERLFF.

Details on this clone: The protein here is the DNA translation, as the TCRdb protein differs from it at residue 15. Germline and genes: mouse. The CDR3 end falls 3 residues outside the read, so it is completed with the germline J gene. This chain joins TRBV5 and TRBJ1-3, with D possibly matching TRBD1 (5 bases). With 0 bases removed from V and 0 bases from J, the gap between germline ends came to 15 bases. Germline CDR1 is LGHNA and CDR2 is YNLKQL (reference sequence). This CDR3 contains 18 residues. The DNA read from the CDR3 is TGTGCCAGCAGCCAAGACCCCCCCGGGGGGGATTCTGGAAATACG. This translates into CASSQDPPGGDSGNT. The full CDR3 protein is CASSQDPPGGDSGNTLYF.

The sample holds a few counts of this clone. The TCRdb protein and the DNA translation do not line up at residue 11; the protein shown here was made by translating the DNA. Gene names and germline match the mouse. The read falls 3 residues short of the CDR3 end, and the missing part is taken from the germline J gene. This chain connects TRBV19 to TRBJ1-6, with D tentatively TRBD1 (6 bases). TRBJ1-6 is an ORF, and what it does is uncertain. CDR3 length: 14 amino acids. Between the trimmed V and J ends, which lost 5 bases and 8 bases, there was a span of 14 bases. Germline CDR1 and CDR2: FNHDT and SITEND (reference sequence). CDR3 DNA, as far as it was read: TGTGCCAGCAGCAGTATATCAGGGGATTCGCCC. Translating it yields CASSSISGDSP. The complete CDR3 reads CASSSISGDSPLYF.

This clone showed up many times. Genes here carry mouse names. The read comes to an end 4 residues before the CDR3 does, leaving the germline J gene to fill in the end. Within the sample, other DNA sequences also encode this same CDR3. The chain is built from TRBV13-3 and TRBJ2-7; unclear D gene. V lost 5 bases to trimming and J lost 2 bases, with 5 bases between them. The CDR3 spans 11 residues. Germline assignment: CDR1 NNHDY and CDR2 SYVADS. The CDR3 loop reads CASSTAYEQYF. The sequenced CDR3 bases are TGTGCCAGCAGCACAGCCTAT.

This clone has a count of ten or more. Gene names are the mouse ones. The read falls 4 residues short of the CDR3 end, and the missing part is taken from the germline J gene. This rearrangement joins TRBV13-3 to TRBJ2-1; 11 bases agree with TRBD2. The germline V gene encodes CDR1 NNHDY and CDR2 SYVADS. This CDR3 is built from 16 residues. CDR3 region: CASSDPLGGPGAEQFF. The sequenced part of the CDR3 DNA is TGTGCCAGCAGTGATCCACTGGGGGGGCCGGGGGCT.

This clone has a handful of counts. At residue 13, the translated DNA and the protein in TCRdb do not agree; the protein given here is derived from the DNA. Genes and germline come from the mouse. The observed sequence ends 3 residues before the CDR3 terminus, with the missing tail filled in from the germline J gene. This chain connects TRBV31 to TRBJ1-3, with TRBD1 matching over 12 bases. V lost 0 bases, J lost 4 bases, and 4 bases stayed unmatched. There are 16 residues in the CDR3. Looked up from germline, CDR1 is GKSSPN and CDR2 is SITVG. Here the CDR3 reads CAWSLGDRGPGNTLYF. CDR3 DNA (partial): TGTGCCTGGAGTCTAGGGGACAGGGGGCCCGGAAATACG. Combining the CDR3 with reference TRBV31 and TRBJ1-3 gives the whole variable domain AQTIHQWPVAEIKAVGSPLSLGCTIKGKSSPNLYWYWQATGGTLQQLFYSITVGQVESVVQLNLSASRPKDDQFILSTEKLLLSHSGFYLCAWSLGDRGPGNTLYFGEGSRLIVV.

This clone was seen only a few times. Genes and germline come from the mouse. The missing CDR3 end, 4 residues past where the read stops, is filled in from the germline J gene. The V gene is TRBV19, the J gene TRBJ2-5; TRBD2 agrees at 7 bases. V trimming: 2 bases; J trimming: 0 bases; junction bases outside the gene matches: 6. The CDR3 runs to 16 residues. The germline gives CDR1 FNHDT, CDR2 SITEND (reference sequence). CDR3 sequence reads: CASSIPWGTNQDTQYF. The DNA read from the CDR3 is TGTGCCAGCAGTATCCCCTGGGGGACTAACCAAGAC.

This clone appeared a few times. The listed genes are named as in mouse. Read sequence stops 4 residues before the CDR3 end, and the germline J gene provides the missing end. This sequence joins TRBV1 and TRBJ2-1; 10 bases map to TRBD2. CDR3 length: 17 amino acids. Trimming cost V 0 bases and J 3 bases; bases outside gene matches: 5. CDR1 is NSQYPW and CDR2 is LRSPGD in the germline V gene (reference sequence). This chain's CDR3 is CTCSADSGGALYAEQFF. The CDR3 bases that were read are TGCACCTGCAGTGCAGATTCTGGGGGGGCGCTCTATGCT.